This T cell receptor (beta chain) appears in the sequencing data of a study of post-analysis software for immune sequencing data. General study findings and limits: Elevated frequency relative to controls characterized roughly five TRBV segments in patients, TRBV5-6, TRBV5-1 and TRBV20-1 among them.

Sequencing libraries made from TCR beta cDNA carried unique molecular identifiers. TCRdb re-called the PCR reads through MiXCR, storing one row per CDR3 protein. The table records roughly 200,000 distinct CDR3 sequences, 29% of them present only once. Worth noting for this clonotype: Its antigen is as yet unknown.

This CDR3 has 19 residues. V was pared by 4 bases and J by 0 bases, with 12 bases of the junction left unmatched. Per the germline V gene, CDR1 is MDHEN and CDR2 is SYDVKM. The sequence was obtained from a girl under 18 with multiple sclerosis. Sequencing input: blood. The chain is built from TRBV28 and TRBJ2-3, with 11 positions matching TRBD2. The CDR3 DNA reads as TGTGCCAGCAGTTCCTATCGGACTAGCGGGCGTCCTAGCACAGATACGCAGTATTTT. This codes for CASSSYRTSGRPSTDTQYF.